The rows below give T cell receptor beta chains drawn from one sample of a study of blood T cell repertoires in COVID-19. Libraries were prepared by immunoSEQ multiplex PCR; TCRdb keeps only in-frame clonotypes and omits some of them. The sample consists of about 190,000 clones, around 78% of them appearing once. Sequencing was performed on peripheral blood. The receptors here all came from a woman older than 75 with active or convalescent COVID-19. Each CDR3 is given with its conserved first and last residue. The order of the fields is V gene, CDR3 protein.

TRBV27 CASSPRQGFNEKLFF
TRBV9 CASSVGEQGLYEQYF
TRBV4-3 CASSQDRGTGVIETQYF
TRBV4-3 CASSQSGGRYTGELFF
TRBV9 CASTFQPTGDGYTF
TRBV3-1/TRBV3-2 CASSQTWNNEQFF
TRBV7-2 CASSLGGVKETQYF
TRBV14 CASSQRRDRAYEQYF
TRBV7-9 CASREWDSYEQYF
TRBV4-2 CASSQERSTSGGGYTF
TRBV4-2 CASSQTVGGQETQYF
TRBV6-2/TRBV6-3 CASSYGTPNQPQHF
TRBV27 CASKITGGSGNTIYF
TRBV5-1 CASTPGQPVGNTIYF
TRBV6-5 CASNGEQGRGGYTF
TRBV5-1 CASSSGAGTGGTDTQYF
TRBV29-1 CGAASFGETQYF
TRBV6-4 CASSPIRVSGTGELFF
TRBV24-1 CATSPGGRRAFF
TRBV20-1 CSPDSYEQYF
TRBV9 CASSVAGTVYNEQFF
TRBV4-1 CASSQDPLNQPQHF
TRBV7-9 CASSTPGQGSTDTQYF
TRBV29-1 CSVEDGAQGREKLFF
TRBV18 CASSLLDSNQPQHF
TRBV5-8 CASSLARVYGYTF
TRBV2 CASSVAGGKYEQYF
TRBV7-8 CASSSQWHYTF
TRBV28 CASTRRSGGQTYEQYF
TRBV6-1 CASSDRLAGGRTGELFF
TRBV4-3 CASSQGQGAYNEQFF
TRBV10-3 CASGTERDEQFF
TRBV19 CASRAGQGNSPLHF
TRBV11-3 CASSLGTGSDTQYF
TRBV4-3 CASSQATGGYGYTF
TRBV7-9 CASSWGQWETQYF
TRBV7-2 CASSLRSNQPQHF
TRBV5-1 CASSLALSSSYNEQFF
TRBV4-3 CASSQLTEVGTQYF
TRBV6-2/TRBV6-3 CASSDGLRKSYEQYF
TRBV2 CASSAQPNTEAFF
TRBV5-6 CASSWTGGNSPLHF
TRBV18 CASSPRDSPNTEAFF
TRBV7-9 CASAEAGVNEKLFF
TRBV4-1 CASSQVIVGVGTDTQYF
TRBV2 CASRSGTSYNEQFF
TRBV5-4 CASSFARGLPGELFF
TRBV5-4 CASSIRQGSVNTIYF
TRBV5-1 CASSLSQGAGTDTQYF
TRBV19 CASSIPPKTGTGYFFPVEKLFF